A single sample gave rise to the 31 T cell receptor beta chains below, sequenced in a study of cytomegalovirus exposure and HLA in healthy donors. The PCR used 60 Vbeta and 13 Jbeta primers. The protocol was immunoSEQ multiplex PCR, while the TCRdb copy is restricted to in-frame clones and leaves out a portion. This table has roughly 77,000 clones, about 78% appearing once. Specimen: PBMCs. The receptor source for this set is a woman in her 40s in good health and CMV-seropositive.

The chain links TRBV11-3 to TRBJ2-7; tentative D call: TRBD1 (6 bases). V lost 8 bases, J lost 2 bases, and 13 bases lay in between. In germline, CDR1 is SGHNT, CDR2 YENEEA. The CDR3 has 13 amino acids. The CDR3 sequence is CASSRDTPYEQYF. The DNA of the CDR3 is TGTGCCAGCTCCCGGGACACCCCCTACGAGCAGTACTTC.

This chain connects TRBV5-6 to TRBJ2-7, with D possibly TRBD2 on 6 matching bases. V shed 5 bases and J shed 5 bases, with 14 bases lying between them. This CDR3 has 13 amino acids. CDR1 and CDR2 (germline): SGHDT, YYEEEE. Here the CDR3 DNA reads TGTGCCAGCAGAGGCGGGGCCCTCAACGAGCAGTACTTC. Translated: CASRGGALNEQYF.

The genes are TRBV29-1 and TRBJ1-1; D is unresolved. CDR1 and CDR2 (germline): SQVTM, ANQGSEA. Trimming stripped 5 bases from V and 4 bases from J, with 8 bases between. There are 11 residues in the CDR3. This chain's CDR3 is CSVTSGTEAFF. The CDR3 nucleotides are TGCAGCGTTACCAGCGGCACTGAAGCTTTCTTT.

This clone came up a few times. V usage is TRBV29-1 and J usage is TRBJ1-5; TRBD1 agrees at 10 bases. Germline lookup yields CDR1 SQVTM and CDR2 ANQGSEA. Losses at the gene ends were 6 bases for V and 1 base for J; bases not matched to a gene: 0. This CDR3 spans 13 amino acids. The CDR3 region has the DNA TGCAGCGTGACAGGGGGCAGCAATCAGCCCCAGCATTTT. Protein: CSVTGGSNQPQHF.

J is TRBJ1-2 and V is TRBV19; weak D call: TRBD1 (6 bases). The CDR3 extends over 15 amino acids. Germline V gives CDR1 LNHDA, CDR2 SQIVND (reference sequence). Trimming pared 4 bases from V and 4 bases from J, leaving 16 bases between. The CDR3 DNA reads TGTGCCAGTAGTAGCGAAGGGGGTACGGCCTATGGCTACACCTTC. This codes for CASSSEGGTAYGYTF.

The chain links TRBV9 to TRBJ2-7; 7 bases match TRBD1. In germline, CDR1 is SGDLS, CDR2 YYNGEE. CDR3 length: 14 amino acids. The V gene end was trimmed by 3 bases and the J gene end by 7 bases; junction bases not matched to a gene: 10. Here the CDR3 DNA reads TGTGCCAGCAGCGCTGACAGGGTCCCGGGGGAGCAGTACTTC. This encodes CASSADRVPGEQYF.

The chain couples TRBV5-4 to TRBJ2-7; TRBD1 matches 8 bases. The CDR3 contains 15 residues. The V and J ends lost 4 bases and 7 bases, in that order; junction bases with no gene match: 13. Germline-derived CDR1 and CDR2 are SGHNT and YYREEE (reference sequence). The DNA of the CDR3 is TGTGCCAGCAGCCCCAGACGGACAGGGTCGGAAGAGCAGTACTTC. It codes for CASSPRRTGSEEQYF.

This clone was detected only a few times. The CDR3 protein is CASSLSGMGQYF. The DNA for the CDR3 is TGTGCCAGCAGCTTATCAGGGATGGGGCAGTACTTC. J is TRBJ2-7 and V is TRBV7-2; a possible D gene is TRBD1 (5 bases). V shed 2 bases and J shed 9 bases, with 11 bases lying between them. The CDR3 runs 12 residues. Germline CDR1 SGHTA, CDR2 FQGNSA.

In nucleotides, the CDR3 is TGTGCCAGCAGTTTCCGACTCGGACAAAACAATCAGCCCCAGCATTTT. Translation: CASSFRLGQNNQPQHF. The chain joins TRBV6-5 to TRBJ1-5; a weak D match, TRBD1 (5 bases). The CDR3 runs to 16 residues. Per the germline V gene, CDR1 is MNHEY and CDR2 is SVGAGI. V was clipped by 4 bases and J by 3 bases, with 16 bases between them.

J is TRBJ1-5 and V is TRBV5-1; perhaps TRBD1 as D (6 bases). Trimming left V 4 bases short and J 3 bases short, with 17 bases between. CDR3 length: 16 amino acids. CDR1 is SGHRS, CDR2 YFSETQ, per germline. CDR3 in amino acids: CASSLTGMGANQPQHF. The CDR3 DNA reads TGCGCCAGCAGCCTTACAGGGATGGGGGCCAATCAGCCCCAGCATTTT.

The CDR3 sequence: CASSVQGARGNTIYF. The CDR3 DNA reads as TGTGCCAGCAGCGTCCAGGGGGCGCGTGGAAACACCATATATTTT. V gene TRBV9 combines with J gene TRBJ1-3; 8 bases line up with TRBD1. The V gene's germline CDR1 is SGDLS and CDR2 YYNGEE. With V trimmed by 2 bases and J by 3 bases, 4 bases remained unmatched. The CDR3 runs to 15 residues.

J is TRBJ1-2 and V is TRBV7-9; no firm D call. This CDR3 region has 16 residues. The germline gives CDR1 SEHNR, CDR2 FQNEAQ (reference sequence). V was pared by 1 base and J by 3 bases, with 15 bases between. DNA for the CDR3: TGTGCCAGCAGCTTAGGTGACTTTGTTTACGACTATGGCTACACCTTC. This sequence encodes CASSLGDFVYDYGYTF. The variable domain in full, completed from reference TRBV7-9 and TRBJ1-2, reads DTGVSQNPRHKITKRGQNVTFRCDPISEHNRLYWYRQTLGQGPEFLTYFQNEAQLEKSRLLSDRFSAERPKGSFSTLEIQRTEQGDSAMYLCASSLGDFVYDYGYTFGSGTRLTVV.

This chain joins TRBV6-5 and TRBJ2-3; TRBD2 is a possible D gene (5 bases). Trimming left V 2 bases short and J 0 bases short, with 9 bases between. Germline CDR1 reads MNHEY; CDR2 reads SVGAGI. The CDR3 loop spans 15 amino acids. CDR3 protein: CASSYQRYSTDTQYF. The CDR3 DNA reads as TGTGCCAGCAGTTACCAGCGGTATAGCACAGATACGCAGTATTTT.

CDR3: CASRQGQGQDTQYF. The CDR3 DNA sequence: TGTGCCAGCCGTCAAGGACAGGGCCAGGATACGCAGTATTTT. This rearrangement joins TRBV6-5 to TRBJ2-3, with 8 bases aligning to TRBD1. J lost 6 bases, V lost 8 bases, and 10 bases had no gene match. The CDR3 sequence is 14 residues long. Germline V gene sequence: CDR1 MNHEY, CDR2 SVGAGI.

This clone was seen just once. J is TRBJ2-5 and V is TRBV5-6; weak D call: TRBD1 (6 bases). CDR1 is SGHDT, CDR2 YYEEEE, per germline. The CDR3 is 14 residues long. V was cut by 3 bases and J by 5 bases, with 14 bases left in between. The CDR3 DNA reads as TGTGCCAGCAGCTATGGACAGCTTGGGGAGACCCAGTACTTC. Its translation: CASSYGQLGETQYF.

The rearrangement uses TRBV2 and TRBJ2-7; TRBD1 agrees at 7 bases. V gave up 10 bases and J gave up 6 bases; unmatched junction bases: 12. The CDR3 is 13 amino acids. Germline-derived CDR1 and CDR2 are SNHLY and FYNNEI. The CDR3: CATSTGTAAEQYF. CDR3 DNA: TGTGCCACTTCGACAGGGACGGCGGCCGAGCAGTACTTC.

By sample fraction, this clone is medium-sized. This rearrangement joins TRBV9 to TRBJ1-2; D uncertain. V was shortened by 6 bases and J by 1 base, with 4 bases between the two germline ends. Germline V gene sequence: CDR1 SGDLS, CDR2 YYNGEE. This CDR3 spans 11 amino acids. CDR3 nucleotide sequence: TGTGCCAGCACCAGTAACTATGGCTACACCTTC. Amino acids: CASTSNYGYTF.

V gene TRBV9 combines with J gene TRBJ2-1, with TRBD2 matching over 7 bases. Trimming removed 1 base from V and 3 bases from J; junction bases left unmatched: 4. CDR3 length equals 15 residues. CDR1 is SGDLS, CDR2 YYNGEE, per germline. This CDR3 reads CASSVSPGGYNEQFF. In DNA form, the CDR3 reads TGTGCCAGCAGCGTAAGTCCGGGGGGCTACAATGAGCAGTTCTTC.

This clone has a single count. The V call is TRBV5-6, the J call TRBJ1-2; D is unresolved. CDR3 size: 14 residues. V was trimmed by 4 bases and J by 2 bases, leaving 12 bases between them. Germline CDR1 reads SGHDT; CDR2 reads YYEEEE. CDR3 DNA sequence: TGTGCCAGCAGCCTAACCGCCCGCAACTATGGCTACACCTTC. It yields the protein CASSLTARNYGYTF.

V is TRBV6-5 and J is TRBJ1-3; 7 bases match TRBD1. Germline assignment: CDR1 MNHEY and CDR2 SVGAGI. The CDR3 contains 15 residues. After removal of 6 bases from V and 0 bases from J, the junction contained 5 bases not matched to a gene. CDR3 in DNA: TGTGCCAGCAGACGAGGGACAGTCTCTGGAAACACCATATATTTT. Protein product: CASRRGTVSGNTIYF.

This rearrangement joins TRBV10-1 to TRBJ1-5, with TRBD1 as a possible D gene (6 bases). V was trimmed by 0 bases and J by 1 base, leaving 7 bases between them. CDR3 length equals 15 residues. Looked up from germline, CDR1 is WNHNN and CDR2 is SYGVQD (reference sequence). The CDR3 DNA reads TGCGCCAGCAGTGAGTCGGGACAAAGCAATCAGCCCCAGCATTTT. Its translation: CASSESGQSNQPQHF.

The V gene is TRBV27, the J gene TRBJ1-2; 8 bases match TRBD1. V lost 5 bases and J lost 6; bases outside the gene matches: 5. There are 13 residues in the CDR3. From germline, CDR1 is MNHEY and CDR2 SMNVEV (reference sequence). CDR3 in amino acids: CASSLGTGDGYTF. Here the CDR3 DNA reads TGTGCCAGCAGTCTCGGGACAGGAGATGGCTACACCTTC.

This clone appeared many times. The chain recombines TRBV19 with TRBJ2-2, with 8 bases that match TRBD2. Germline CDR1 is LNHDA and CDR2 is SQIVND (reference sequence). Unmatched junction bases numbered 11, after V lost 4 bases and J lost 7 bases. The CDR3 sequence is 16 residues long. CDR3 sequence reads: CASSRKASGLGGELFF. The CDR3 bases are TGTGCCAGTAGTAGAAAGGCTAGCGGGTTGGGCGGGGAGCTGTTTTTT.

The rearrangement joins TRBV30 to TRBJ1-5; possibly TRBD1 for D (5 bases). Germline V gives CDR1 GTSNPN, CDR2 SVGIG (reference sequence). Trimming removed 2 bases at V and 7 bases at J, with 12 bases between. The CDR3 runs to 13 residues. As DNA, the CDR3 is TGTGCCTGGAGTTCCCGGGGGAGGCAGCCCCAGCATTTT. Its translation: CAWSSRGRQPQHF.

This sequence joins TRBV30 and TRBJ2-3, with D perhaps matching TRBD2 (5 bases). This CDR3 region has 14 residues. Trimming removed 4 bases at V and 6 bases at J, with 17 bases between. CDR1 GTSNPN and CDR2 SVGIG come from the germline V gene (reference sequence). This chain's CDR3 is CAWKLATTRDTQYF. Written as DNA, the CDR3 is TGTGCCTGGAAGCTAGCTACCACACGGGATACGCAGTATTTT.

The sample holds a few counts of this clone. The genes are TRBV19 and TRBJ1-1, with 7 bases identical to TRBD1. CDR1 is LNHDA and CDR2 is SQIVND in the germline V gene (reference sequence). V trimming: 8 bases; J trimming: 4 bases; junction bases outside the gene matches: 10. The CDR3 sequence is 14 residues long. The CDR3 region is CASGPQGFGTEAFF. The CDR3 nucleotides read TGTGCCAGTGGCCCACAGGGGTTCGGCACTGAAGCTTTCTTT. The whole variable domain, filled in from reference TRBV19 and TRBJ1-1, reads DGGITQSPKYLFRKEGQNVTLSCEQNLNHDAMYWYRQDPGQGLRLIYYSQIVNDFQKGDIAEGYSVSREKKESFPLTVTSAQKNPTAFYLCASGPQGFGTEAFFGQGTRLTVV.

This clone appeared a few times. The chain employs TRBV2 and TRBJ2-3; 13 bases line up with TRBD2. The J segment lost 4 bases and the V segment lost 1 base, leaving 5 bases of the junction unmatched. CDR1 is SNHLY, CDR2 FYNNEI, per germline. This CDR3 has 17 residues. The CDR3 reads CASSEVVLAGGPDTQYF. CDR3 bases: TGTGCCAGCAGTGAAGTGGTACTAGCGGGGGGGCCAGATACGCAGTATTTT.

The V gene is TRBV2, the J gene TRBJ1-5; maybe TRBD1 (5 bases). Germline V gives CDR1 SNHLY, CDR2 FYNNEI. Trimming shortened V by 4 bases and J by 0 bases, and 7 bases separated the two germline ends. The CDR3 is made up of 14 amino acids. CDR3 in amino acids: CASSGQYSNQPQHF. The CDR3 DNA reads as TGTGCCAGCAGTGGACAGTATAGCAATCAGCCCCAGCATTTT.

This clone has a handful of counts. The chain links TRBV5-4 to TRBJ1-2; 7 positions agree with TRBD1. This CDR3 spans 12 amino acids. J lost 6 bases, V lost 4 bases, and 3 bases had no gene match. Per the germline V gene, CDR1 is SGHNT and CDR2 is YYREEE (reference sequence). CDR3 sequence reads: CASSNTGDGYTF. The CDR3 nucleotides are TGTGCCAGCAGCAATACAGGGGATGGCTACACCTTC.

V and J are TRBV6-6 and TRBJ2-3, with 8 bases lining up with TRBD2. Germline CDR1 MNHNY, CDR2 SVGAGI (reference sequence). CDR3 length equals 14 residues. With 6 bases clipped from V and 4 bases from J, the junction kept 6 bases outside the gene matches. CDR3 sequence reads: CASSRGGPADTQYF. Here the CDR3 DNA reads TGTGCCAGCAGCCGGGGGGGCCCGGCAGATACGCAGTATTTT.

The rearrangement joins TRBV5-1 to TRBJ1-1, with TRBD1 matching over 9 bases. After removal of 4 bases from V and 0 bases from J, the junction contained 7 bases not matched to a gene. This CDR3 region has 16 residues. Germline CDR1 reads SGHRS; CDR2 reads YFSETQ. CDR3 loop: CASSVGDRAVNTEAFF. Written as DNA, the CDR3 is TGCGCCAGCAGCGTGGGGGACAGGGCGGTGAACACTGAAGCTTTCTTT.